What follows are 14 T cell receptor beta chains derived from one specimen sequenced in a study of blood T cell repertoires in COVID-19. Libraries were prepared by immunoSEQ multiplex PCR; TCRdb keeps only in-frame clonotypes and omits some of them. The table has about 96,000 clones, about 90% seen once. The sequencing input was peripheral blood. The receptors originated from a human donor with COVID-19, enrolled during active disease. The donor label of this sample is uncertain.

The chain joins TRBV5-1 to TRBJ2-7, with 7 nucleotides matching TRBD1. This CDR3 has 15 amino acids. CDR1 and CDR2 from the germline V gene are SGHRS and YFSETQ. Unmatched junction bases numbered 4, after V lost 0 bases and J lost 1 base. Written as DNA, the CDR3 is TGCGCCAGCAGCTTGGATGGGACAGTGTCCTACGAGCAGTACTTC. It specifies CASSLDGTVSYEQYF.

V is TRBV9 and J is TRBJ2-3; no clear D gene. Trimming took off 0 bases at V and 1 base at J, with 9 bases between the two ends. The CDR3 totals 15 residues. Germline values: CDR1 SGDLS, CDR2 YYNGEE. For the CDR3, the DNA is TGTGCCAGCAGCGTAGTGTCAGGCGGCACAGATACGCAGTATTTT. Its protein is CASSVVSGGTDTQYF.

This chain joins TRBV27 and TRBJ1-2; D is unclear. The CDR3 spans 13 residues. CDR1 is MNHEY, CDR2 SMNVEV, per germline (reference sequence). Trimming pared 2 bases from V and 8 bases from J, leaving 12 bases between. The DNA of the CDR3 is TGTGCCAGCAGTTTAACCAGGTTTCACGGCTACACCTTC. Translated: CASSLTRFHGYTF.

The V gene is TRBV3-1 (or the pseudogene TRBV3-2), the J gene TRBJ1-2, with D maybe TRBD1 (6 bases). The CDR3 totals 16 residues. Germline lookup yields CDR1 LGHDT and CDR2 YNNKEL (reference sequence). Trimming cost V 5 bases and J 4 bases, with 20 bases left between them. CDR3 sequence reads: CASSLTMGTGPYGYTF. CDR3 in DNA: TGTGCCAGCAGCTTGACCATGGGAACAGGGCCCTATGGCTACACCTTC.

In this sample, this clone turned up once. The chain has TRBV23-1 and TRBJ1-1; D might be TRBD1 (5 bases). TRBV23-1 carries the ORF label, with uncertain function. The length of the CDR3 is 14 residues. V was clipped by 4 bases and J by 5 bases, with 14 bases between them. The CDR3 DNA reads as TGCGCCAGCAGTCCTCGGCCAGGGTTGACTGAAGCTTTCTTT. Its translation: CASSPRPGLTEAFF.

V gene TRBV5-6 combines with J gene TRBJ1-1, with no clear D. Germline CDR1 is SGHDT and CDR2 is YYEEEE. With 2 bases removed from V and 0 bases from J, the gap between germline ends came to 11 bases. The CDR3 totals 15 residues. As DNA, the CDR3 is TGTGCCAGCAGCTTCGAGGGAATTTTGAACACTGAAGCTTTCTTT. This translates into CASSFEGILNTEAFF. The full variable domain, rest sourced from reference TRBV5-6 and TRBJ1-1, is DAGVTQSPTHLIKTRGQQVTLRCSPKSGHDTVSWYQQALGQGPQFIFQYYEEEERQRGNFPDRFSGHQFPNYSSELNVNALLLGDSALYLCASSFEGILNTEAFFGQGTRLTVV.

This chain joins TRBV9 and TRBJ2-3, with a tentative D call TRBD1 (6 bases). Between the trimmed V and J ends, which lost 0 bases and 3 bases, there was a span of 14 bases. Per the germline V gene, CDR1 is SGDLS and CDR2 is YYNGEE. This CDR3 region has 16 residues. CDR3 in DNA: TGTGCCAGCAGCGTAGGTACAGGGTTACGTACAGATACGCAGTATTTT. Translated: CASSVGTGLRTDTQYF. The full variable domain, its missing parts supplied by reference TRBV9 and TRBJ2-3, is DSGVTQTPKHLITATGQRVTLRCSPRSGDLSVYWYQQSLDQGLQFLIQYYNGEERAKGNILERFSAQQFPDLHSELNLSSLELGDSALYFCASSVGTGLRTDTQYFGPGTRLTVL.

The chain employs TRBV3-1 (or the pseudogene TRBV3-2) and TRBJ2-1; D is possibly TRBD2 (6 bases). With 2 bases removed from V and 2 bases from J, the gap between germline ends came to 16 bases. This CDR3 region has 17 residues. The germline V gene has CDR1 LGHDT and CDR2 YNNKEL (reference sequence). CDR3 residues: CASSQFGGKTTYNEQFF. CDR3 sequence (DNA): TGTGCCAGCAGCCAATTTGGAGGGAAAACCACCTACAATGAGCAGTTCTTC.

V usage is TRBV6-5 and J usage is TRBJ1-3; 7 bases line up with TRBD1. V dropped 6 bases and J dropped 1; count of bases not matched to a gene: 3. Germline CDR1 is MNHEY and CDR2 is SVGAGI. This CDR3 is 14 amino acids long. CDR3 DNA: TGTGCCAGCAGGGAGGGGGCGTCTGGAAACACCATATATTTT. Amino acids: CASREGASGNTIYF.

The V and J genes are TRBV15 and TRBJ1-1; 7 bases line up with TRBD1. Germline CDR1 LNHNV, CDR2 YYDKDF (reference sequence). This CDR3 region has 16 residues. Germline trimming cut 0 bases from V and 4 bases from J; bases unmatched to any gene: 8. Here the CDR3 reads CATSRDRGRGSTEAFF. The CDR3 DNA follows: TGTGCCACCAGCAGAGATCGGGGCAGGGGGAGCACTGAAGCTTTCTTT.

V is TRBV14 and J is TRBJ1-4, with no clear D. Germline V lookup: CDR1 SGHDN, CDR2 FVKESK. The V and J ends lost 2 bases and 8 bases respectively, with 6 bases between them. CDR3 size: 12 residues. CDR3 nucleotide sequence: TGTGCCAGCAGCCAACACACAGAAAAACTGTTTTTT. It is translated as CASSQHTEKLFF.

The chain recombines TRBV5-1 with TRBJ2-3; 9 nucleotides match TRBD1. CDR1 SGHRS and CDR2 YFSETQ come from the germline V gene. This CDR3 spans 15 amino acids. The V gene end was trimmed by 1 base and the J gene end by 4 bases; junction bases not matched to a gene: 4. CDR3 in DNA: TGCGCCAGCAGCTTGACAGGGGGCAGCGCAGATACGCAGTATTTT. Translation: CASSLTGGSADTQYF. Looking up the rest from reference TRBV5-1 and TRBJ2-3 gives the full variable domain: KAGVTQTPRYLIKTRGQQVTLSCSPISGHRSVSWYQQTPGQGLQFLFEYFSETQRNKGNFPGRFSGRQFSNSRSEMNVSTLELGDSALYLCASSLTGGSADTQYFGPGTRLTVL.

V is TRBV11-3 and J is TRBJ2-7, with 8 bases aligning to TRBD1. Trimming took 5 bases from V and 3 from J; bases not matched to a gene: 9. This CDR3 comprises 15 residues. In germline, CDR1 is SGHNT, CDR2 YENEEA. CDR3 DNA: TGTGCCAGCAGCGACGTAGGGACAGGATACTACGAGCAGTACTTC. Its translation: CASSDVGTGYYEQYF.

The genes are TRBV19 and TRBJ1-2; no firm D call. Germline V gene data show CDR1 as LNHDA and CDR2 as SQIVND (reference sequence). The length of the CDR3 is 15 residues. The germline V and J ends were trimmed by 5 bases and 3 bases, with 16 bases remaining between them. The CDR3 DNA reads as TGTGCCAGTAGTCAGCGACGGGGAGGAGACTATGGCTACACCTTC. It codes for CASSQRRGGDYGYTF. Combining the CDR3 with reference TRBV19 and TRBJ1-2 gives the whole variable domain DGGITQSPKYLFRKEGQNVTLSCEQNLNHDAMYWYRQDPGQGLRLIYYSQIVNDFQKGDIAEGYSVSREKKESFPLTVTSAQKNPTAFYLCASSQRRGGDYGYTFGSGTRLTVV.